The TCR beta chain under discussion was sequenced for a study of OX40 agonist ivuxolimab in advanced cancers. Turning to the study itself: With a range of roughly 20 to 79, age averaged roughly 60 years, and around 80% were male.

Peripheral blood came from all dose cohorts at three timepoints. There are 15 residues in the CDR3. Between the trimmed V and J ends, which lost 3 bases and 2 bases, there was a span of 14 bases. Germline V gives CDR1 MDHEN, CDR2 SYDVKM. Findings and caveats of the study: Both blood CD4+ and CD8+ T cells showed clonal growth by week 6 at 0.1 to 3.0 mg/kg. The antigens recognized by the expanded peripheral T cells, that is their antigen specificity, were not determined.

This clone was counted a single time. Its antigen remains unidentified. The protocol was immunoSEQ multiplex PCR, while the TCRdb copy is restricted to in-frame clones and leaves out a portion. Of about 72,000 clones listed, about 85% are singletons. Material: CD4+ or CD8+ T cells sorted from blood, obtained in a trial of the OX40 agonist ivuxolimab. The chain recombines TRBV28 with TRBJ2-7; no definite D call. This sequence originates from an adult with an advanced solid tumor such as melanoma, head and neck, liver or kidney cancer. The CDR3 DNA follows: TGTGCCAGCAGTTTCAACAGCTATAACCCCTACGAGCAGTACTTC. It codes for CASSFNSYNPYEQYF.